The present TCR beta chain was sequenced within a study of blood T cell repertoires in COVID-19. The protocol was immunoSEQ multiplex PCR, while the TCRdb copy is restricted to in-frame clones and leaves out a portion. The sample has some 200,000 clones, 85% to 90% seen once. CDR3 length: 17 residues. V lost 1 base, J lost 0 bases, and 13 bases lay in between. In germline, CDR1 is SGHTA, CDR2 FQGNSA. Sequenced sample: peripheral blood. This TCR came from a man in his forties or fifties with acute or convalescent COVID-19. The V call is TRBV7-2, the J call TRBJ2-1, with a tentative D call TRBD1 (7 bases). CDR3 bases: TGTGCCAGCAGCTTAGGGGGGGCAGGGGGCTCCTACAATGAGCAGTTCTTC. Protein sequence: CASSLGGAGGSYNEQFF.